Shown below are 16 T cell receptor beta chains from a single sample sequenced in a study of blood T cell repertoires in COVID-19. Sequencing was performed with immunoSEQ multiplex PCR; in TCRdb, only in-frame clones are kept and a portion is missing. The sample has just under 65,000 clones; roughly three quarters are singletons. The sequencing sample was made of peripheral blood. The receptor source for this set is a man in his sixties with COVID-19, enrolled during active disease.

The CDR3 DNA follows: TGTGCCAGCAGTGAAGCGGAGGGATCCTTAGCCGGAGTACGTGAGCAGTACTTC. Encoded protein: CASSEAEGSLAGVREQYF. V usage is TRBV6-1 and J usage is TRBJ2-7, with a weak D call TRBD2 (6 bases). Trimming pared 0 bases from V and 7 bases from J, leaving 25 bases between. This CDR3 is built from 18 residues. Germline V lookup: CDR1 MNHNS, CDR2 SASEGT.

The V call is TRBV28, the J call TRBJ2-2; TRBD2 might be the D (5 bases). This CDR3 is built from 15 residues. Germline assignment: CDR1 MDHEN and CDR2 SYDVKM. V was pared by 5 bases and J by 5 bases, with 15 bases between. CDR3 sequence: CASSQKTGKTGELFF. CDR3 coding DNA: TGTGCCAGCAGTCAAAAAACGGGGAAGACCGGGGAGCTGTTTTTT.

The chain is built from TRBV2 and TRBJ1-5, with 9 bases identical to TRBD1. The V segment lost 8 bases and the J segment 3 bases; nucleotides outside the gene matches: 2. This CDR3 is 13 amino acids long. CDR1 is SNHLY and CDR2 is FYNNEI in the germline V gene. CDR3 sequence reads: CASGQGNNQPQHF. Written as DNA, the CDR3 is TGTGCCAGCGGACAGGGGAACAATCAGCCCCAGCATTTT.

The V call is TRBV7-9, the J call TRBJ2-1; 7 nucleotides agree with TRBD2. The germline CDR1 and CDR2 sequences are SEHNR and FQNEAQ (reference sequence). J lost 7 bases, V lost 6 bases, and 15 bases had no gene match. CDR3 length equals 16 residues. The CDR3 spells CASRPPLGGGGNEQFF. Written as DNA, the CDR3 is TGTGCCAGCAGGCCTCCATTGGGTGGCGGGGGAAATGAGCAGTTCTTC. Filled out from reference TRBV7-9 and TRBJ2-1, the complete variable domain reads DTGVSQNPRHKITKRGQNVTFRCDPISEHNRLYWYRQTLGQGPEFLTYFQNEAQLEKSRLLSDRFSAERPKGSFSTLEIQRTEQGDSAMYLCASRPPLGGGGNEQFFGPGTRLTVL.

The J gene is TRBJ1-5, the V gene TRBV5-5; TRBD1 might be the D (5 bases). V lost 5 bases, J lost 4 bases, and 19 bases lay in between. The length of the CDR3 is 16 residues. The germline V gene encodes CDR1 SGHKS and CDR2 YYEKEE (reference sequence). CDR3 residues: CASSFGGAGWNQPQHF. CDR3 coding DNA: TGTGCCAGCAGTTTTGGTGGGGCAGGGTGGAATCAGCCCCAGCATTTT.

Worth noting for this clone: The same CDR3 arises from other DNA sequences in this sample as well. This chain links TRBV5-1 with TRBJ2-3; D might be TRBD1 (5 bases). This CDR3 has 14 residues. Trimming removed 0 bases from V and 2 bases from J, with 7 bases in between. CDR1 and CDR2 (germline): SGHRS, YFSETQ. CDR3 nucleotide sequence: TGCGCCAGCAGCTTGGGTGGGGCCACAGATACGCAGTATTTT. Encoded protein: CASSLGGATDTQYF.

The chain uses TRBV4-2 and TRBJ2-3, with 7 bases lining up with TRBD1. With V trimmed by 0 bases and J by 7 bases, 10 bases remained unmatched. CDR1 is LGHNA, CDR2 YNFKEQ, per germline. This CDR3 is built from 16 residues. CDR3 sequence (DNA): TGTGCCAGCAGCCAAGAAGGACAGGCGCGCCTCTATACGCAGTATTTT. The encoded protein is CASSQEGQARLYTQYF.

This sequence joins TRBV5-5 and TRBJ1-4, with a tentative D call TRBD1 (6 bases). CDR3 size: 15 residues. Trimming stripped 0 bases from V and 7 bases from J, with 13 bases between. The germline V gene encodes CDR1 SGHKS and CDR2 YYEKEE (reference sequence). This CDR3 is CASSLDGGAAEKLFF. CDR3 DNA: TGTGCCAGCAGCTTGGATGGGGGCGCGGCTGAAAAACTGTTTTTT.

This rearrangement joins TRBV7-7 to TRBJ2-5; maybe TRBD1 (5 bases). The CDR3 runs to 15 residues. Trimming cost V 5 bases and J 1 base, with 14 bases left between them. CDR1 and CDR2 (germline): SSHAT, FNYEAQ (reference sequence). This CDR3 reads CASSLSGAAQETQYF. The CDR3 DNA sequence: TGTGCCAGCAGCCTGAGTGGGGCAGCCCAAGAGACCCAGTACTTC. Complete variable domain (other parts from reference TRBV7-7 and TRBJ2-5): GAGVSQSPRYKVTKRGQDVTLRCDPISSHATLYWYQQALGQGPEFLTYFNYEAQPDKSGLPSDRFSAERPEGSISTLTIQRTEQRDSAMYRCASSLSGAAQETQYFGPGTRLLVL.

The V call is TRBV6-1, the J call TRBJ1-6; no reliable D call. Trimming removed 3 bases at V and 9 bases at J, with 9 bases between. The germline V gene has CDR1 MNHNS and CDR2 SASEGT. The CDR3 length is 13 residues. The CDR3 here is CASSEEVGSPLHF. CDR3 nucleotide sequence: TGTGCCAGCAGTGAGGAGGTCGGTTCACCCCTCCACTTT.

V is TRBV11-3 and J is TRBJ2-3; D perhaps matches TRBD1 (6 bases). Germline CDR1 SGHNT, CDR2 YENEEA. The CDR3 has 15 residues. The V gene lost 0 bases and the J gene lost 1 base, with 8 bases spanning the gap. The CDR3 here is CASSLEGTRTDTQYF. CDR3 nucleotides: TGTGCCAGCAGCTTAGAAGGGACACGCACAGATACGCAGTATTTT.

This clone was seen only once. This chain uses TRBV2 with TRBJ1-1; D is ambiguous. The CDR3 contains 15 residues. Germline V CDR1 and CDR2: SNHLY, FYNNEI. V lost 6 bases to trimming and J lost 1 base, with 15 bases between them. The CDR3 loop is CASSYERGGNTEAFF. For the CDR3, the DNA is TGTGCCAGCAGCTATGAACGGGGTGGGAACACTGAAGCTTTCTTT. Complete variable domain (other parts from reference TRBV2 and TRBJ1-1): EPEVTQTPSHQVTQMGQEVILRCVPISNHLYFYWYRQILGQKVEFLVSFYNNEISEKSEIFDDQFSVERPDGSNFTLKIRSTKLEDSAMYFCASSYERGGNTEAFFGQGTRLTVV.

The rearrangement joins TRBV11-2 to TRBJ1-2, with D tentatively TRBD1 (6 bases). The CDR3 is 11 residues long. V was pared by 8 bases and J by 4 bases, with 8 bases between. In germline, CDR1 is SGHAT, CDR2 FQNNGV. The chain's CDR3 is CASRGAYGYTF. CDR3 DNA sequence: TGTGCCAGCCGGGGGGCCTATGGCTACACCTTC.

This clone has more than one count but fewer than ten. The V gene is TRBV5-1, the J gene TRBJ1-2; D is undetermined. The CDR3 is made up of 14 amino acids. V lost 0 bases and J 6 bases, leaving 12 bases between the germline ends. Per the germline V gene, CDR1 is SGHRS and CDR2 is YFSETQ. CDR3: CASSLVGKANGYTF. DNA for the CDR3: TGCGCCAGCAGCTTGGTAGGTAAAGCGAATGGCTACACCTTC.

This clone was seen a few times. The chain combines TRBV10-3 with TRBJ1-2; D is unresolved. The CDR3 has 15 residues. V lost 8 bases and J 8 bases, leaving 24 bases between the germline ends. CDR1 ENHRY and CDR2 SYGVKD come from the germline V gene. This chain's CDR3 is CAISEGSAVLQGYTF. The CDR3 nucleotides are TGTGCCATCTCTGAGGGCTCCGCCGTCCTGCAAGGCTACACCTTC.

The chain uses TRBV19 and TRBJ1-2; possible D gene TRBD1, 6 bases. In germline, CDR1 is LNHDA, CDR2 SQIVND (reference sequence). The CDR3 covers 13 residues. The V end was cut by 3 bases, the J end by 2 bases, with 7 bases between. The CDR3 region has the DNA TGTGCCAGTAGTATCCAGGGGAACTATGGCTACACCTTC. Translation: CASSIQGNYGYTF.